Below, one T cell receptor (beta chain) is given with its context. The antigen remains undetermined. The sample originates from a study of response to subunit inactivated influenza vaccine. Regarding the study as a whole: A suggestion made by the authors is that each seasonal influenza vaccination recruits few new T cells.

Trimming cost V 2 bases and J 4 bases, with 8 bases left between them. Per germline, CDR1 MNHEY and CDR2 SVGEGT. The CDR3 has 14 residues. TCRdb re-analysed the RT-PCR reads in MiXCR, keeping a single row per CDR3 protein. In the table there are some 600,000 distinct CDR3 sequences, less than 15% of which are singletons. The input for sequencing was PBMCs from blood, taken 14 to 15 days before vaccination. This clonotype was obtained from a man aged 50-60 years who received an inactivated influenza vaccine. The chain couples TRBV6-2 or TRBV6-3 to TRBJ1-4, with D maybe TRBD1 (6 bases). Here the CDR3 reads CASSYPQGNEKLFF. The CDR3 region has the DNA TGTGCCAGCAGTTACCCACAGGGTAATGAAAAACTGTTTTTT.